Listed below are T cell receptor beta chains from one sample, sequenced in a study of blood T cell repertoires in COVID-19. TCRdb's copy holds only in-frame clones and misses some; the assay was immunoSEQ multiplex PCR. The sample includes approximately 89,000 clones, 80% of them seen just once. Material for sequencing was peripheral blood. These receptors came from a woman older than 75 with acute or convalescent COVID-19. Each CDR3 is given with its conserved first and last residue. A D gene is named only where the DNA matches it firmly. The size entry is marked missing in some rows and otherwise reads once, few, many or a size class.

>TRBV7-8|-|TRBJ1-4|-
CASSLYGGGEKLFF
TGTGCCAGCAGCTTATACGGGGGGGGTGAAAAACTGTTTTTT
>TRBV3-1/TRBV3-2|TRBD2|TRBJ2-7|-
CASSLAGGSYEQYF
TGTGCCAGCAGCCTAGCGGGGGGGTCCTACGAGCAGTACTTC
>TRBV7-3|-|TRBJ1-2|-
CASSLNRGGYTF
TGTGCCAGCAGCTTAAACCGAGGTGGCTACACCTTC
>TRBV7-9|TRBD1|TRBJ2-3|-
CASSPGQGARGTQYF
TGTGCCAGCAGCCCGGGACAGGGGGCAAGAGGTACGCAGTATTTT
>TRBV6-2/TRBV6-3|-|TRBJ2-7|-
CASSYVSFSYEQYF
TGTGCCAGCAGTTATGTCTCCTTTTCCTACGAGCAGTACTTC
>TRBV7-9|-|TRBJ2-1|-
CASSLRSNEYNEQFF
TGTGCCAGCAGCTTACGGTCAAACGAGTACAATGAGCAGTTCTTC
>TRBV10-3|TRBD1|TRBJ1-4|-
CAAGGGFATNEKLFF
TGTGCCGCAGGAGGGGGCTTCGCAACTAATGAAAAACTGTTTTTT
>TRBV5-1|TRBD2|TRBJ2-7|-
CASSLVTSGTYEQYF
TGCGCCAGCAGCTTGGTGACTAGCGGGACATACGAGCAGTACTTC
>TRBV11-3|-|TRBJ2-2|-
CASSLGQADTGELFF
TGTGCCAGCAGCTTAGGACAGGCGGACACCGGGGAGCTGTTTTTT
>TRBV2|-|TRBJ1-5|-
CASTEWGGVDQPQHF
TGTGCCAGCACCGAGTGGGGGGGAGTCGATCAGCCCCAGCATTTT
>TRBV6-5|TRBD1|TRBJ1-5|-
CASIRGQGGNQPQHF
TGTGCCAGCATCCGCGGACAGGGCGGCAATCAGCCCCAGCATTTT
>TRBV4-1|-|TRBJ1-5|-
CASSQGRQDNQPQHF
TGCGCCAGCAGCCAAGGGCGACAGGATAATCAGCCCCAGCATTTT
>TRBV3-1/TRBV3-2|-|TRBJ2-7|-
CASSRRLGAPSEQYF
TGTGCCAGCAGCCGCCGGTTGGGGGCGCCTTCCGAGCAGTACTTC
>TRBV5-6|-|TRBJ2-1|-
CASSLTGLWGEQFF
TGTGCCAGCAGCCTGACGGGACTCTGGGGTGAGCAGTTCTTC
>TRBV3-1/TRBV3-2|TRBD2|TRBJ2-7|-
CASSRGWSGGSSYEQYF
TGTGCCAGCAGCCGCGGATGGAGCGGGGGGAGCTCCTACGAGCAGTACTTC
>TRBV7-9|-|TRBJ2-1|-
CASSPRAGAYNEQFF
TGTGCCAGCAGCCCTCGGGCGGGGGCGTACAATGAGCAGTTCTTC
>TRBV30|TRBD1|TRBJ2-2|-
CAWSVKWGQGAFGELFF
TGTGCCTGGAGTGTAAAGTGGGGACAGGGGGCGTTCGGGGAGCTGTTTTTT
>TRBV21-1|-|TRBJ2-5|-
CASPPVETQYF
TGTGCCAGCCCCCCTGTCGAGACCCAGTACTTC
>TRBV14|-|TRBJ2-7|-
CASSQDLTTAARYEQYF
TGTGCCAGCAGCCAAGATCTAACGACAGCAGCACGGTACGAGCAGTACTTC
>TRBV25-1|-|TRBJ1-5|-
CASGHGSNQPQHF
TGTGCCAGCGGACACGGTAGCAATCAGCCCCAGCATTTT
>TRBV10-2|-|TRBJ1-1|-
CASVYNTEAFF
TGCGCCAGCGTCTACAACACTGAAGCTTTCTTT
>TRBV6-1|TRBD1|TRBJ2-4|-
CASSEARTGRDIQYF
TGTGCCAGCAGTGAAGCGAGGACAGGGCGAGACATTCAGTACTTC
>TRBV3-1/TRBV3-2|TRBD1|TRBJ2-7|-
CASSQWTGKYEQYF
TGTGCCAGCAGCCAATGGACAGGGAAGTACGAGCAGTACTTC
>TRBV30|-|TRBJ1-2|-
CAWSGVTGGGYTF
TGTGCCTGGAGTGGTGTGACGGGGGGTGGCTACACCTTC
>TRBV11-3|-|TRBJ2-1|-
CASSGGGGSSYNEQFF
TGTGCCAGCAGCGGAGGAGGTGGGAGCTCCTACAATGAGCAGTTCTTC
>TRBV20-1|-|TRBJ2-1|-
CSARKDSSEFF
TGCAGTGCTCGAAAGGACTCGTCGGAGTTCTTC
>TRBV20-1|TRBD1|TRBJ2-4|-
CSADRGNIQYF
TGCAGTGCTGACAGGGGAAACATTCAGTACTTC
>TRBV2|-|TRBJ1-1|-
CASSWTSPNTEAFF
TGTGCCAGCAGTTGGACATCTCCGAACACTGAAGCTTTCTTT
>TRBV6-6|-|TRBJ1-3|few
CASSYSANGNTIYF
TGTGCCAGCAGTTACTCAGCGAATGGAAACACCATATATTTT